The clone carrying this TCR beta chain was detected once. Its target is unknown. This sample was taken from a study of cytomegalovirus exposure and HLA in healthy donors. Regarding the study as a whole: In a later analysis, V- and J-gene trimming of beta chains associated with a DCLRE1C missense variant, replicated independently.

Germline CDR1 is SGHDN and CDR2 is FVKESK. The CDR3 is made up of 16 amino acids. Trimming pared 4 bases from V and 0 bases from J, leaving 12 bases between. The PCR used 60 Vbeta and 13 Jbeta primers. TCRdb's copy holds only in-frame clones and misses some; the assay was immunoSEQ multiplex PCR. The sample lists 80,000 to 90,000 clones, approximately 79% seen once, with approximately 3% in the top ten. This clonotype was sampled from a man aged 25-45 years in good health and CMV-seronegative. Sequenced: PBMCs. The genes are TRBV14 and TRBJ2-2; D unresolved. The CDR3 reads CASSPLRESNTGELFF. CDR3 bases: TGTGCCAGCAGCCCCCTCCGCGAATCGAACACCGGGGAGCTGTTTTTT. Variable domain in full (rest from reference TRBV14 and TRBJ2-2): EAGVTQFPSHSVIEKGQTVTLRCDPISGHDNLYWYRRVMGKEIKFLLHFVKESKQDESGMPNNRFLAERTGGTYSTLKVQPAELEDSGVYFCASSPLRESNTGELFFGEGSRLTVL.